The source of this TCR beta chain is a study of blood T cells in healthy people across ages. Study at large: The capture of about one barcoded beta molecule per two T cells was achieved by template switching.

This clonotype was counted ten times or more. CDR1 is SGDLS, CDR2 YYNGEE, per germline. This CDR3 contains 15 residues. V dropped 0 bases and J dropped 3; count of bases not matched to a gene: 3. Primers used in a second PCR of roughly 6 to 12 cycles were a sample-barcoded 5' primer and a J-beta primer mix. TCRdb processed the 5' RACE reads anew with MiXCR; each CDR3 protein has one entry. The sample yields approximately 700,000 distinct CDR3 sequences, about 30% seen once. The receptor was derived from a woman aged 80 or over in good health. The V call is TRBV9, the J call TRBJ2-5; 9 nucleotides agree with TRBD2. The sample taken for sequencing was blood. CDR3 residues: CASSVVASGEETQYF. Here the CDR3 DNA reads TGTGCCAGCAGCGTAGTGGCTAGCGGGGAAGAGACCCAGTACTTC.